One sample yielded the 26 T cell receptor beta chains listed below, sequenced in a study of cytomegalovirus exposure and HLA in healthy donors (dated by TCRdb to 2016 to 2017). Library creation used the immunoSEQ multiplex PCR assay. A mixture of 60 forward primers for TCR Vbeta segments and 13 reverse primers for TCR Jbeta segments was used in the multiplex PCR. Held by TCRdb, this immuneACCESS table contains in-frame sequences only and omits some clones. Under half of the omission traces to an unresolved V gene where checked; the cause of the rest is unknown. This sample comprises some 120,000 clones, 80% of them detected only once. The ten largest clones capture roughly 3% of the sample. Source material: PBMCs. The receptors shown here come from a male donor in good health and CMV-seronegative.

This clone was detected a few times. The V and J genes are TRBV19 and TRBJ2-7, with TRBD1 matching over 8 bases. This CDR3 spans 16 amino acids. Trimming took 5 bases from V and 3 from J; bases not matched to a gene: 12. Germline loops: CDR1 LNHDA, CDR2 SQIVND (reference sequence). The CDR3 loop reads CASSVTGTGNLYEQYF. CDR3 coding DNA: TGTGCCAGTAGTGTAACCGGGACAGGAAATCTCTACGAGCAGTACTTC.

In the case of this clone: One junction end disagrees with the germline gene, perhaps due to a read error. V usage is TRBV10-1 and J usage is TRBJ2-6; 8 nucleotides agree with TRBD1. The CDR3 is 19 residues long. Germline V lookup: CDR1 WNHNN, CDR2 SYGVQD (reference sequence). The CDR3 DNA is TGCGCCAGGACCGGGACAGGAGGGATTACTGGCTCTGGGGCCAACGGCCTGACTTTC. Translated: CARTGTGGITGSGANGLTF.

The rearrangement links TRBV4-1 to TRBJ1-1; unclear D gene. This CDR3 is built from 21 residues. The V gene lost 1 base and the J gene lost 0 bases, with 27 bases spanning the gap. Germline loops: CDR1 MGHRA, CDR2 YSYEKL. In DNA, the CDR3 is TGCGCCAGCAGCCAAGCGACCCCCCCTGGGTTCCTGGCGGGTATGAACACTGAAGCTTTCTTT. Translation: CASSQATPPGFLAGMNTEAFF.

The chain uses TRBV7-9 and TRBJ1-1, with unresolved D. CDR3 length equals 12 residues. Germline lookup yields CDR1 SEHNR and CDR2 FQNEAQ (reference sequence). The ends were cut back, 1 base at V and 8 bases at J, with 8 bases in the middle. Here the CDR3 reads CASSLEYREAFF. For the CDR3, the DNA is TGTGCCAGCAGCTTAGAGTACAGAGAAGCTTTCTTT.

The chain combines TRBV7-2 with TRBJ1-4, with 7 bases matching TRBD1. Trimming removed 5 bases from V and 3 bases from J; junction bases left unmatched: 3. The CDR3 extends over 14 amino acids. The V gene's germline CDR1 is SGHTA and CDR2 FQGNSA. The CDR3 sequence: CASSEQGPNEKLFF. CDR3 sequence (DNA): TGTGCCAGCAGCGAACAGGGGCCTAATGAAAAACTGTTTTTT.

This rearrangement joins TRBV28 to TRBJ2-7; 10 bases match TRBD1. The V gene's germline CDR1 is MDHEN and CDR2 SYDVKM. V was pared by 4 bases and J by 3 bases, with 12 bases of the junction left unmatched. This CDR3 region has 17 residues. For the CDR3, the DNA is TGTGCCAGCAGTTCACCCTCGGACTGGACAGGGGGCTACGAGCAGTACTTC. Protein: CASSSPSDWTGGYEQYF.

The genes are TRBV25-1 and TRBJ2-2; 12 positions match TRBD2. Germline CDR1 and CDR2: MGHDK and SYGVNS. The CDR3 totals 16 residues. The V and J ends lost 7 bases and 6 bases, in that order; junction bases with no gene match: 9. The CDR3 sequence is CASTTTLAGGPGELFF. The CDR3 nucleotides are TGTGCCAGCACCACAACCCTAGCGGGAGGGCCCGGGGAGCTGTTTTTT.

This clone occurred a few times. This chain uses TRBV19 with TRBJ1-1, with D possibly TRBD1 on 5 matching bases. The V end was cut by 2 bases, the J end by 3 bases, with 7 bases between. The CDR3 runs to 13 residues. Germline CDR1 LNHDA, CDR2 SQIVND (reference sequence). The CDR3 DNA follows: TGTGCCAGTAGTATACAGGGCCACACTGAAGCTTTCTTT. Its protein product is CASSIQGHTEAFF.

The chain links TRBV11-2 to TRBJ2-1; TRBD2 aligns across 8 bases. V was clipped by 1 base and J by 4 bases; unmatched bases: 6. Germline CDR1 is SGHAT and CDR2 is FQNNGV. CDR3 length: 16 residues. CDR3 nucleotides: TGTGCCAGCAGCTTAGTCCGGGGGGGGCGTTACAATGAGCAGTTCTTC. Translated: CASSLVRGGRYNEQFF.

This clone occurred once. The V call is TRBV5-5, the J call TRBJ2-1, with 12 bases identical to TRBD2. Trimming cost V 0 bases and J 2 bases; bases outside gene matches: 12. Germline-derived CDR1 and CDR2 are SGHKS and YYEKEE (reference sequence). This CDR3 is 20 amino acids long. The CDR3 DNA reads as TGTGCCAGCAGCTTGGCCAAGAGACTAGCGGGAGCAGGGGCCTACAATGAGCAGTTCTTC. This codes for CASSLAKRLAGAGAYNEQFF.

This clone is termed medium-sized. The chain joins TRBV6-1 to TRBJ1-1, with TRBD1 matching 9 bases. Germline loops: CDR1 MNHNS, CDR2 SASEGT. The CDR3 consists of 14 residues. The V gene end was trimmed by 6 bases and the J gene end by 6 bases; junction bases not matched to a gene: 8. The CDR3 bases are TGTGCCAGCAGACCCGTACAGGGGGCCGCTGAAGCTTTCTTT. It translates to CASRPVQGAAEAFF.

The chain combines TRBV6-1 with TRBJ2-2; 7 bases line up with TRBD1. This CDR3 spans 14 amino acids. Trimming cost V 6 bases and J 3 bases; bases outside gene matches: 4. Per germline, CDR1 MNHNS and CDR2 SASEGT. CDR3 residues: CASRSTGHTGELFF. In nucleotides, the CDR3 is TGTGCCAGCAGGTCGACAGGGCACACCGGGGAGCTGTTTTTT.

This clone has a handful of counts. This chain connects TRBV7-8 to TRBJ2-7; D is possibly TRBD1 (6 bases). This CDR3 region has 13 residues. The germline CDR1 and CDR2 sequences are SGHVS and FQNEAQ. Trimming left V 5 bases short and J 2 bases short, with 10 bases between. The chain's CDR3 is CASSNRQAYEQYF. CDR3 nucleotide sequence: TGTGCCAGCAGCAACAGACAGGCCTACGAGCAGTACTTC. Full variable domain (outside the CDR3, taken from reference TRBV7-8 and TRBJ2-7): GAGVSQSPRYKVAKRGQDVALRCDPISGHVSLFWYQQALGQGPEFLTYFQNEAQLDKSGLPSDRFFAERPEGSVSTLKIQRTQQEDSAVYLCASSNRQAYEQYFGPGTRLTVT.

This chain connects TRBV7-3 to TRBJ2-2; 10 bases line up with TRBD2. The germline V gene has CDR1 SGHTA and CDR2 FQGTGA. The CDR3 is 18 residues long. J lost 2 bases, V lost 0 bases, and 6 bases had no gene match. The CDR3 bases are TGTGCCAGCAGCTTAACGGGAATAGCGGGGGGAAACACCGGGGAGCTGTTTTTT. Protein product: CASSLTGIAGGNTGELFF.

The chain couples TRBV28 to TRBJ1-2; a weak D match, TRBD1 (5 bases). V was pared by 2 bases and J by 8 bases, with 15 bases between. This CDR3 spans 14 amino acids. Germline V gene data show CDR1 as MDHEN and CDR2 as SYDVKM. The CDR3 spells CASSLTTAHQGYTF. CDR3 nucleotide sequence: TGTGCCAGCAGTTTAACGACAGCTCATCAGGGCTACACCTTC.

The chain joins TRBV30 to TRBJ1-2; 10 bases match TRBD1. CDR3 length: 13 residues. The germline V gene encodes CDR1 GTSNPN and CDR2 SVGIG (reference sequence). V shed 3 bases, J shed 3 bases, and the junction held 1 base outside the gene matches. This chain's CDR3 is CAWRDRGDYGYTF. In DNA, the CDR3 is TGTGCCTGGAGGGACAGGGGGGACTATGGCTACACCTTC.

V usage is TRBV5-1 and J usage is TRBJ2-7, with D tentatively TRBD1 (5 bases). CDR3 size: 14 residues. V lost 3 bases and J lost 2, with 12 bases in between. The germline V gene encodes CDR1 SGHRS and CDR2 YFSETQ. DNA of the CDR3: TGCGCCAGCAGCTCGACAGCCCACGCCTACGAGCAGTACTTC. The encoded protein is CASSSTAHAYEQYF.

This clone was counted a few times. V is TRBV19 and J is TRBJ1-4; D might be TRBD1 (6 bases). There are 15 residues in the CDR3. Trimming left V 3 bases short and J 5 bases short, with 13 bases between. In germline, CDR1 is LNHDA, CDR2 SQIVND (reference sequence). The CDR3 DNA reads TGTGCCAGTAGTATGTTGGGAGGGACAAATGAAAAACTGTTTTTT. Protein: CASSMLGGTNEKLFF.

The chain links TRBV6-4 to TRBJ1-6; TRBD1 agrees at 8 bases. J gave up 6 bases and V 2 bases, and 0 bases lay outside the gene matches. The CDR3 totals 14 residues. Germline assignment: CDR1 MRHNA and CDR2 SNTAGT. CDR3 loop: CASSDGQGNSPLHF. The CDR3 bases are TGTGCCAGCAGTGACGGACAGGGTAATTCACCCCTCCACTTT.

V usage is TRBV7-9 and J usage is TRBJ2-7; 9 nucleotides match TRBD2. The V and J ends lost 0 bases and 5 bases, in that order; junction bases with no gene match: 5. CDR3 length equals 15 residues. CDR1 SEHNR and CDR2 FQNEAQ come from the germline V gene (reference sequence). The CDR3 protein is CASSLAPREGNEQYF. The DNA of the CDR3 is TGTGCCAGCAGCTTAGCGCCGCGGGAGGGGAACGAGCAGTACTTC.

The sample holds one count of this clone. The rearrangement joins TRBV11-2 to TRBJ2-3; 9 bases align to TRBD1. Unmatched junction bases numbered 6, after V lost 5 bases and J lost 3 bases. The V gene's germline CDR1 is SGHAT and CDR2 FQNNGV. This CDR3 spans 15 amino acids. In DNA, the CDR3 is TGTGCCAGCAGCGGGGGACAGGGTAGGACAGATACGCAGTATTTT. Its protein is CASSGGQGRTDTQYF.

The rearrangement uses TRBV5-6 and TRBJ1-4, with 7 bases aligning to TRBD1. Germline assignment: CDR1 SGHDT and CDR2 YYEEEE. V lost 4 bases and J lost 3; bases outside the gene matches: 9. The CDR3 spans 16 residues. As DNA, the CDR3 is TGTGCCAGCAGCCCGGGATGGGACAGTCCTAATGAAAAACTGTTTTTT. Translated: CASSPGWDSPNEKLFF.

The rearrangement uses TRBV11-2 and TRBJ2-6; D possibly corresponds to TRBD2 (6 bases). CDR3 length: 17 residues. Trimming stripped 5 bases from V and 0 bases from J, with 14 bases between. Looked up from germline, CDR1 is SGHAT and CDR2 is FQNNGV. The CDR3 nucleotides are TGTGCCAGCAGCGGAACCGGGACTGGCTCTGGGGCCAACGTCCTGACTTTC. Its protein is CASSGTGTGSGANVLTF.

The chain recombines TRBV5-1 with TRBJ2-4, with 7 bases matching TRBD1. Germline lookup yields CDR1 SGHRS and CDR2 YFSETQ. This CDR3 is built from 16 residues. V shed 4 bases and J 0 bases; nucleotides not matched to a gene: 7. The DNA of the CDR3 is TGCGCCAGCAGCCCCGGACAGGCTGGAGCCAAAAACATTCAGTACTTC. It is translated as CASSPGQAGAKNIQYF.

V and J are TRBV18 and TRBJ2-3; D may be TRBD1 (5 bases). The CDR3 runs 13 residues. V was shortened by 1 base and J by 8 bases, with 10 bases between the two germline ends. Germline V gene data show CDR1 as KGHSH and CDR2 as LQKENI. CDR3 sequence (DNA): TGTGCCAGCTCACCACAGGGGTCGGGTACGCAGTATTTT. This sequence encodes CASSPQGSGTQYF.

V gene TRBV10-3 combines with J gene TRBJ2-5, with 8 nucleotides matching TRBD2. Germline loops: CDR1 ENHRY, CDR2 SYGVKD. The CDR3 loop spans 13 amino acids. Trimming took 4 bases from V and 5 from J; bases not matched to a gene: 3. The CDR3 DNA reads TGTGCCATCAGTGTGCGGGGGGAGGAGACCCAGTACTTC. Translated: CAISVRGEETQYF.